This T cell receptor (beta chain) originates from a study of shared clonotypes between healthy human individuals. Deep level was the assay's run setting. Libraries were prepared by immunoSEQ multiplex PCR; TCRdb keeps only in-frame clonotypes and omits some of them. Here the sample spans about 1 million clones, about 75% being singletons. The study separated CD4+ cells into CD45RA+ naive and CD45RA-negative memory subsets. Specimen: memory CD4+ T cells sorted from blood. Noted subset: CD45RA-negative fraction. The sequence was collected from a young man in good health.

In DNA form, the CDR3 reads TGTGCCAGCAGCTTGAGGGAAACTAATGAAAAACTGTTTTTT. This gives the protein CASSLRETNEKLFF. V and J are TRBV7-9 and TRBJ1-4; D is unresolved. Germline CDR1 and CDR2: SEHNR and FQNEAQ (reference sequence). The CDR3 is made up of 14 amino acids. Trimming pared 3 bases from V and 1 base from J, leaving 6 bases between. The full variable domain, rest sourced from reference TRBV7-9 and TRBJ1-4, is DTGVSQNPRHKITKRGQNVTFRCDPISEHNRLYWYRQTLGQGPEFLTYFQNEAQLEKSRLLSDRFSAERPKGSFSTLEIQRTEQGDSAMYLCASSLRETNEKLFFGSGTQLSVL.